Listed below are T cell receptor beta chains from one sample, sequenced in a study of immune evolution from preneoplasia to lung adenocarcinoma. This table comes from immunoSEQ multiplex PCR, and its TCRdb copy is limited to in-frame clones, with some not included. The table includes around 20,000 clones, roughly 75% detected once. The specimen sequenced was FFPE invasive lung adenocarcinoma tissue. The receptors come from a person in their sixties with lung adenocarcinoma. Both conserved end residues are part of each CDR3. The D gene is left open where the match is weak. Clone size is stated in some rows and not others, as once, few, many or a class when expanded.

- - TRBJ1-5 TRBV7-2 TGTGCCAGCAGCTTGGAACAGGGAAGTTTAGCGCAGCCCCAGCATTTT CASSLEQGSLAQPQHF
- - TRBJ1-4 TRBV5-1 TGCGCCAGCAGCTTGGGAGCTAATGAAAAACTGTTTTTT CASSLGANEKLFF
- - TRBJ2-1 TRBV27 TGTGCCAGCAGTCCAACTAGCATACACAATGAGCAGTTCTTC CASSPTSIHNEQFF
- - TRBJ1-1 TRBV7-9 TGTGCCAGCAGCTTAGCCAGGGCCGGGACTGAAGCTTTCTTT CASSLARAGTEAFF
- - TRBJ2-7 TRBV18 TGTGCCAGCTCACCGACACTAAACCCATACGAGCAGTACTTC CASSPTLNPYEQYF
- few TRBJ2-3 TRBV2 TGTGCCAGCACCCAGACAGGTCCGCAGTATTTT CASTQTGPQYF
TRBD2 - TRBJ2-7 TRBV6-1 TGTGCCAGTGGGACTAGCGGTTTTACCTACGAGCAGTACTTC CASGTSGFTYEQYF
- - TRBJ1-4 TRBV28 TGTGCCAGTACCCGGTCTAATGAAAAACTGTTTTTT CASTRSNEKLFF
- - TRBJ2-2 TRBV6-5 TGTGCCAGCAGTTACTCTGCCGGGGAGCTGTTTTTT CASSYSAGELFF
- - TRBJ2-1 TRBV5-1 TGCGCCAGCAGCTTTCAGGGCAGGAGCAATGAGCAGTTCTTC CASSFQGRSNEQFF
TRBD2 - TRBJ2-2 TRBV4-2 TGTGCCAGCAGCCTCCTGGGGCGGGGGGACACCGGGGAGCTGTTTTTT CASSLLGRGDTGELFF
TRBD1 - TRBJ1-1 TRBV4-1 TGCGCCAGCAGCCAGAGGGACAGGGGGTCTTACACTGAAGCTTTCTTT CASSQRDRGSYTEAFF
- - TRBJ2-2 TRBV4-2 TGTGCCAGCAGCCCTTCCGGGACTTCGAACACCGGGGAGCTGTTTTTT CASSPSGTSNTGELFF
- once TRBJ2-5 TRBV27 TGTGCCAGCAGTTTTTCATTCATAGGATCGAAGGAGACCCAGTACTTC CASSFSFIGSKETQYF
- once TRBJ2-2 TRBV5-4 TGTGCCAGCAGCCCAAAGAGGGCCACCGGGGAGCTGTTTTTT CASSPKRATGELFF
TRBD2 - TRBJ2-1 TRBV28 TGTGCCAGCAGTCCATCACTAGCGGGACTAATTAATGAGCAGTTCTTC CASSPSLAGLINEQFF
- - TRBJ2-7 TRBV9 TGTGCCAGCAGCCCTTTCTCAAATGGACTGAAGCAGTACTTC CASSPFSNGLKQYF
- - TRBJ2-1 TRBV19 TGTGCCAGTAGTATAGGCGCGGGGACTTACTATGAGCAGTTCTTC CASSIGAGTYYEQFF